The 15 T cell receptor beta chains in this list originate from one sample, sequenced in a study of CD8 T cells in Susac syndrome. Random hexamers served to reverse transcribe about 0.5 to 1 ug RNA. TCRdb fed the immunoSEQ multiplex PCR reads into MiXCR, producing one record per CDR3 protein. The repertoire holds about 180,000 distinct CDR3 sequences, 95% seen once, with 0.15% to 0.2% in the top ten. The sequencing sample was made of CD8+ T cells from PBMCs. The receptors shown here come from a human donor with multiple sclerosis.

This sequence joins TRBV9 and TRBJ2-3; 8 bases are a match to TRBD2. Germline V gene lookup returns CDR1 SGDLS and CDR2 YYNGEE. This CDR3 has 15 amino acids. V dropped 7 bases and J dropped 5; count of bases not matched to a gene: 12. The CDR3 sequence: CASGSGGPPGDTQYF. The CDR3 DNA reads TGTGCCAGCGGCAGCGGGGGTCCTCCAGGAGATACGCAGTATTTT.

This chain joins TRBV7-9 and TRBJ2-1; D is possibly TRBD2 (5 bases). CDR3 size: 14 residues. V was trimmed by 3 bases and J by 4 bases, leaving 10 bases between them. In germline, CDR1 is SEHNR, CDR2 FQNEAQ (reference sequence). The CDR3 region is CASSLGGPYNEQFF. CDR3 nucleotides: TGTGCCAGCAGCTTGGGCGGGCCTTACAATGAGCAGTTCTTC.

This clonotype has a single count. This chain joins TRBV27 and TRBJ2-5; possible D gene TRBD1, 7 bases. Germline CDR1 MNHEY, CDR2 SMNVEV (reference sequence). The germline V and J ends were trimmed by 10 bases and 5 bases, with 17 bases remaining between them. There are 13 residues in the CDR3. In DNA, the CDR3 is TGTGCCACCTGGAGGGGGCGCGGCGAGACCCAGTACTTC. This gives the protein CATWRGRGETQYF.

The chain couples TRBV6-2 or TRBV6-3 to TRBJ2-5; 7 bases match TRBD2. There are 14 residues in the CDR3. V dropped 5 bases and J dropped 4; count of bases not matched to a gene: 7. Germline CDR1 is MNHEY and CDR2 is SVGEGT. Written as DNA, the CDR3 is TGTGCCAGCAGTAGACTCAAGCGGGGAGAGACCCAGTACTTC. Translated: CASSRLKRGETQYF.

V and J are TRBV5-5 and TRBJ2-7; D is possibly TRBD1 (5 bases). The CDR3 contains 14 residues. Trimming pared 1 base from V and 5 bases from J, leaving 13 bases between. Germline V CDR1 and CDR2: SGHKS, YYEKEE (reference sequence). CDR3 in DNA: TGTGCCAGCAGCTTGAATAGGGAAGGGGACGAGCAGTACTTC. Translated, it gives CASSLNREGDEQYF. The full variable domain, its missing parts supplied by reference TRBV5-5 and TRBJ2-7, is DAGVTQSPTHLIKTRGQQVTLRCSPISGHKSVSWYQQVLGQGPQFIFQYYEKEERGRGNFPDRFSARQFPNYSSELNVNALLLGDSALYLCASSLNREGDEQYFGPGTRLTVT.

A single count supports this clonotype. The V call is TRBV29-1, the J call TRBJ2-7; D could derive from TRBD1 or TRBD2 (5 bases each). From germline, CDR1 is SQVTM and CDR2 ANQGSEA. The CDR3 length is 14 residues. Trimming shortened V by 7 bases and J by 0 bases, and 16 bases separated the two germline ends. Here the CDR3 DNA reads TGCAGCGCGTTGGAGGCAGGGTCCTCCTACGAGCAGTACTTC. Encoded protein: CSALEAGSSYEQYF.

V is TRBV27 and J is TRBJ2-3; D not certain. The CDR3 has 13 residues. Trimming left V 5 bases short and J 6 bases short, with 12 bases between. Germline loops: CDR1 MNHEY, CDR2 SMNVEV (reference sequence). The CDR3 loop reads CASSHIRPDTQYF. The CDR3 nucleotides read TGTGCCAGCAGTCACATCCGACCGGATACGCAGTATTTT.

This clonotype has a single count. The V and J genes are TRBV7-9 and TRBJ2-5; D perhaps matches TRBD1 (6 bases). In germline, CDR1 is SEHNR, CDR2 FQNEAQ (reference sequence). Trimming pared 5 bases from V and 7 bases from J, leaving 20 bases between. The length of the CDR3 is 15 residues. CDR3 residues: CASSERTEPLGTQYF. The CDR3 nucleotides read TGTGCCAGCAGCGAAAGGACAGAACCATTGGGGACCCAGTACTTC.

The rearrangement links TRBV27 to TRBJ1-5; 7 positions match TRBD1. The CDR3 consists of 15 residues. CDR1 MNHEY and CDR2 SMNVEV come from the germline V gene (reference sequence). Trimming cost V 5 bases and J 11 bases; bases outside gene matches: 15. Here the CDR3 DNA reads TGTGCCAGCAGTCCCGGGACAGTGCCTCCGAAGTCCCAGCATTTT. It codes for CASSPGTVPPKSQHF.

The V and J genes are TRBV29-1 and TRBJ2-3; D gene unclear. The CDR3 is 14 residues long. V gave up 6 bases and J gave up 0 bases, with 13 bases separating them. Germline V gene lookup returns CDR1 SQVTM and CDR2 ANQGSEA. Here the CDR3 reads CSVVPGPSTDTQYF. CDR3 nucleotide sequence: TGCAGCGTGGTCCCGGGCCCTAGCACAGATACGCAGTATTTT.

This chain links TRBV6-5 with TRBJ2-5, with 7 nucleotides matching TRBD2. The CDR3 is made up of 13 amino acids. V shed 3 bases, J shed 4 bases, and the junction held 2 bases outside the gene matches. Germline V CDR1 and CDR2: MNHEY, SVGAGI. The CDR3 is CASSYGGGETQYF. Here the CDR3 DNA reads TGTGCCAGCAGTTATGGGGGGGGAGAGACCCAGTACTTC.

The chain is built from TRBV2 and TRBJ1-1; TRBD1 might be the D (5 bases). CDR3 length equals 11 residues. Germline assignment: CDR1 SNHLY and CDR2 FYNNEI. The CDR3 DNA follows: TGTGCGGGGGGAATGAACACTGAAGCTTTCTTT. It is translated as CAGGMNTEAFF. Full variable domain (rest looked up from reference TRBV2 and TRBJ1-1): EPEVTQTPSHQVTQMGQEVILRCVPISNHLYFYWYRQILGQKVEFLVSFYNNEISEKSEIFDDQFSVERPDGSNFTLKIRSTKLEDSAMYFCAGGMNTEAFFGQGTRLTVV.

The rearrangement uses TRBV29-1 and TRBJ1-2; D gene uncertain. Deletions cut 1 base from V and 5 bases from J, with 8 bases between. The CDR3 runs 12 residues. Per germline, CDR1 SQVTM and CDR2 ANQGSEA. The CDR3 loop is CSVEGPHYGYTF. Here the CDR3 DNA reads TGCAGCGTTGAAGGACCCCATTATGGCTACACCTTC.

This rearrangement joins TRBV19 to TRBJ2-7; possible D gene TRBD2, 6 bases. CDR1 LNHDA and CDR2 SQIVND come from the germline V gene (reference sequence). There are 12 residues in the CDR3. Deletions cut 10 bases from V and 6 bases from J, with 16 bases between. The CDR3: CATRGDSPEQYF. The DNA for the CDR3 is TGTGCCACGCGGGGAGACTCCCCCGAGCAGTACTTC.

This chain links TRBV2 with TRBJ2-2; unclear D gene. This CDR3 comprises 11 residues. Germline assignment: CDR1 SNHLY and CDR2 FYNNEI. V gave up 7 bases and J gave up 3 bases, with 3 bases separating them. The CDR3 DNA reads TGTGCCAGCACCGACACCGGGGAGCTGTTTTTT. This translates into CASTDTGELFF.